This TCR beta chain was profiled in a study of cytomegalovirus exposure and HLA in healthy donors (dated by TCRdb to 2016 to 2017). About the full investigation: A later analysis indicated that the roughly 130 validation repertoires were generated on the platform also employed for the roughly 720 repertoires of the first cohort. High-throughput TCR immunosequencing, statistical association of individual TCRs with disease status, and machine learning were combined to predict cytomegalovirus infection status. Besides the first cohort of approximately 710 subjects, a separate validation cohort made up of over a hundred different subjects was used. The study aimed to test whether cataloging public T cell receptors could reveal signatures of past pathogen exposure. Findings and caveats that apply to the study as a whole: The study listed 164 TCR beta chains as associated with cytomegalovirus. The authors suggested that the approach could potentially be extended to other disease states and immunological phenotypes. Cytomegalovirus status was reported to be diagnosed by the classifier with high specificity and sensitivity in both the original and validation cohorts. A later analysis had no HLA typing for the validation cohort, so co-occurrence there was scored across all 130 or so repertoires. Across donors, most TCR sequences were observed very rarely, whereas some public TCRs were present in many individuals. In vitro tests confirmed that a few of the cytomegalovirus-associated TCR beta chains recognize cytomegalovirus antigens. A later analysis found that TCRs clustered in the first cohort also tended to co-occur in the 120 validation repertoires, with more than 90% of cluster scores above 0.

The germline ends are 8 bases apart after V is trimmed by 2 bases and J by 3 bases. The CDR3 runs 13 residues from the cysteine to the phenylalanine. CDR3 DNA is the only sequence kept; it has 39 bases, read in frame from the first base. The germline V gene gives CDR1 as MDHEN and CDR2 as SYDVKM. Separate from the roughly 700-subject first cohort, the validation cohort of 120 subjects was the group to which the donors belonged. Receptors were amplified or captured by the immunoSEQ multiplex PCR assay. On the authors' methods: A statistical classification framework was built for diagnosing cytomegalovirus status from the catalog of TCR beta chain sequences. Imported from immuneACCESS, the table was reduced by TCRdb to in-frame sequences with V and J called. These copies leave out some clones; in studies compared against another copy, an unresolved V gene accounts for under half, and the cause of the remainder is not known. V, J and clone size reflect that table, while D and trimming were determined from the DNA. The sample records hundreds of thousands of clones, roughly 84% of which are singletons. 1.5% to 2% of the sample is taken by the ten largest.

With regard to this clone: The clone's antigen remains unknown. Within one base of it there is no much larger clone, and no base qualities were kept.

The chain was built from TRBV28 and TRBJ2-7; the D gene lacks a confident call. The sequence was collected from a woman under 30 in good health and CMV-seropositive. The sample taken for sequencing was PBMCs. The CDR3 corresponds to CASSLLGFYEQYF. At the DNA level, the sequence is TGTGCCAGCAGTTTACTGGGCTTCTACGAGCAGTACTTC.